The present T cell receptor (beta chain) was sequenced within a study of T-cell memory formation after mild COVID-19. Overall study: Among the donors, TCR clusters were largely specific to each donor.

This clonotype showed up just a few times. The CDR3 runs to 15 residues. Germline V gene lookup returns CDR1 KGHSH and CDR2 LQKENI. The V end was cut by 1 base, the J end by 6 bases, with 16 bases between. Constant-segment primers served in 5'RACE that generated TCR alpha and TCR beta cDNA libraries bearing sample barcodes and UMIs. TCRdb redid the calling of the 5' RACE reads with MiXCR, one entry per CDR3 protein. The sample lists more than 150,000 distinct CDR3 sequences, approximately 17% seen once, with roughly 3.9% in the top ten. The sample consisted of PBMCs or a T cell subset sorted from them (not recorded which). The rearrangement uses TRBV18 and TRBJ2-7, with D hard to call. This receptor was obtained from a man aged 18 to 30 who had mild COVID-19 (a few samples of this study predate the infection). Cell type and time point are not known. The CDR3 DNA sequence: TGTGCCAGCTCACCACTACCTATGACGGCTACCGAGCAGTACTTC. This gives the protein CASSPLPMTATEQYF. The variable domain in full, with the rest retrieved from reference TRBV18 and TRBJ2-7, is NAGVMQNPRHLVRRRGQEARLRCSPMKGHSHVYWYRQLPEEGLKFMVYLQKENIIDESGMPKERFSAEFPKEGPSILRIQQVVRGDSAAYFCASSPLPMTATEQYFGPGTRLTVT.